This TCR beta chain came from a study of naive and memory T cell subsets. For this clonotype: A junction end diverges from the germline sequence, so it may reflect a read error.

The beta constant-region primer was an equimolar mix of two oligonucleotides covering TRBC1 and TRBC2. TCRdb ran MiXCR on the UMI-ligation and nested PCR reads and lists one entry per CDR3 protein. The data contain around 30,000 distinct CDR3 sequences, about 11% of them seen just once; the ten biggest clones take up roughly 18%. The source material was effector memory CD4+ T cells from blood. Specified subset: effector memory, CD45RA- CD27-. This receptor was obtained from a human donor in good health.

The CDR3 DNA is TGTGCCAGCAGCCCCCAGACAGCTTGGGTAAACATTCGGTACTTC. Its translation: CASSPQTAWVNIRYF. This chain joins TRBV11-3 and TRBJ2-4, with D perhaps TRBD1 (5 bases). CDR1 is SGHNT, CDR2 YENEEA, per germline. This CDR3 has 15 amino acids.